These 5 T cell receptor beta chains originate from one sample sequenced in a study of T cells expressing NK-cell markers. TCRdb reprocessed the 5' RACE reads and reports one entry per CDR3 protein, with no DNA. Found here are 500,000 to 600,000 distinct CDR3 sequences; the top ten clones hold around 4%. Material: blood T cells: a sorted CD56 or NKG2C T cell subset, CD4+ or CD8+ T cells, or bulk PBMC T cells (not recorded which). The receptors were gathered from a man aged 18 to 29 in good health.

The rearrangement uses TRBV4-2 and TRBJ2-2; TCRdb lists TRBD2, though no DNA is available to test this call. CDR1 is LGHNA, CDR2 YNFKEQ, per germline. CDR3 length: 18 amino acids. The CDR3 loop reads CASSPEGLAGMNTGELFF.

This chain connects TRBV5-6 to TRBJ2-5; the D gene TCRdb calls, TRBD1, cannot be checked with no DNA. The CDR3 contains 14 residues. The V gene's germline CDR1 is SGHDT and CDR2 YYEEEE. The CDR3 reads CASSLEGVLETQYF.

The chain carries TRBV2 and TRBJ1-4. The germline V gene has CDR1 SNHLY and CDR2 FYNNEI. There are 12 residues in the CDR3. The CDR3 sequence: CASKVLDEKLFF. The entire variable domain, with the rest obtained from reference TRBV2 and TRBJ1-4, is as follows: EPEVTQTPSHQVTQMGQEVILRCVPISNHLYFYWYRQILGQKVEFLVSFYNNEISEKSEIFDDQFSVERPDGSNFTLKIRSTKLEDSAMYFCASKVLDEKLFFGSGTQLSVL.

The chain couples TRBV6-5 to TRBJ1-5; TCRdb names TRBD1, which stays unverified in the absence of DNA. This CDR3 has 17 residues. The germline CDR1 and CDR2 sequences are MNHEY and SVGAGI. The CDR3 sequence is CASSPRQGLYSNQPQHF.

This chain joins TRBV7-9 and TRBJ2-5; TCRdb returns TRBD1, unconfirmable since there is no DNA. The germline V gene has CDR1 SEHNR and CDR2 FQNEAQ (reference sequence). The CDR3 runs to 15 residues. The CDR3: CASSLMQGVQETQYF.